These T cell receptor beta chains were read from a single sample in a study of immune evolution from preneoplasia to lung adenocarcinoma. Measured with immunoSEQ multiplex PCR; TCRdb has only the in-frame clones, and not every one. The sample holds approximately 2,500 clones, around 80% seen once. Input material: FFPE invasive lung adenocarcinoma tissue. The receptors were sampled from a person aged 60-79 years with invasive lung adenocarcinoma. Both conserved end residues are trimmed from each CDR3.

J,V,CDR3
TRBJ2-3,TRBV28,ASSSLLAGGPGGTDTQY
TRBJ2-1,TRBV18,ASSLKGGGGYNEQF
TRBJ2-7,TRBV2,ASNLAGVSYEQY
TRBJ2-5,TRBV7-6,ASSLAAGGETQY
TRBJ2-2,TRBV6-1,ASSDRSGRGELF
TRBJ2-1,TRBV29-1,SVGTGLNEQF
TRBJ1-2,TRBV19,ASSALEERGYT
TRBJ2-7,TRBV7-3,ASSLDTSGTYEQY
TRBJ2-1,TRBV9,ATGLAIDYNEQF
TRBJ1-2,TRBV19,ASSISTSFGYT
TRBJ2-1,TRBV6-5,ASKNSGGSRDEQF
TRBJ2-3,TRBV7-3,ASSLTDADTQY
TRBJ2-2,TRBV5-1,ASSLGRDSITGELF
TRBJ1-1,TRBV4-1,ASSHIRSTEAF
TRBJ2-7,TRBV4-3,ASSQVGDSSYEQY
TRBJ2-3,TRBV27,ASSPFITSGVSTDTDTQY
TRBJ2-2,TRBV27,ASSLGRGRIGELF
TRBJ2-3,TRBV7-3,ASSFLGLAGGFTDTQY
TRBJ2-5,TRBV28,ASRTGTEETQY
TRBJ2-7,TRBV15,ATSRDGPGFYLYEQY
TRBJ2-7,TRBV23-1,ASSHPSGPIHSYEQY
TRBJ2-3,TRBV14,ASSQSGQGIDTQY
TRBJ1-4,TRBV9,ASSNNEKLF
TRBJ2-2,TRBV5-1,ASRESEIRPGELF
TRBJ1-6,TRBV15,ATSRDTVPNSPLH
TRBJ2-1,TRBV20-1,SAQGGPSQF